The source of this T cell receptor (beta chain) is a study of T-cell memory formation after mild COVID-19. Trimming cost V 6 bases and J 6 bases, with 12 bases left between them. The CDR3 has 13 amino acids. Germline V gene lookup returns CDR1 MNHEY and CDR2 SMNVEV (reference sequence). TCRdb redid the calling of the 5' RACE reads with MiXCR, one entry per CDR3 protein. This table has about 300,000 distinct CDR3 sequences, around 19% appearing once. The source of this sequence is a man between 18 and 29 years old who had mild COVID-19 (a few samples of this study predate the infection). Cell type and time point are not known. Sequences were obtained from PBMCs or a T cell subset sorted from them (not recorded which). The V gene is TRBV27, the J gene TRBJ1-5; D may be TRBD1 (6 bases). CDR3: CASRQGVGQPQHF. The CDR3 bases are TGTGCCAGCAGACAGGGAGTGGGTCAGCCCCAGCATTTT.